Sequencing of this TCR beta chain was carried out in a study of blood T cells in healthy people across ages (dated by TCRdb to 2015 to 2017). The study in broad terms: Template switching captured roughly one uniquely barcoded TCR beta cDNA molecule per two T cells in model experiments. The study measured age-related changes in TCR beta repertoire diversity using deep sequencing normalized with unique cDNA molecular identifiers. Donors were grouped into four age groups: young (average approximately 15 years), middle-aged (roughly 40), aged (about 59) and long-lived (approximately 78). To avoid experimental bias, donors of different ages were randomly spread across the sequencing lanes. Using the same blood draw, the study looked at two additional independent replicas of 1 million unique cDNA reads for two donors, one aged 18 to 29 and the other aged 80 or older. Overall results and qualifications from the work: Estimates of total diversity based on one million sequenced T cells were considered lower bounds and underestimates. Compared with the aged group, the long-lived group had more naive CD4+ T cells, fewer expanded clones and increased TCR diversity, a pattern suggesting age selection. Conclusive comparison of naive and antigen-experienced compartments was prevented by the profiling of bulk unsorted PBMCs. Because the CMV infection status of the donors was unknown, age-related changes in expanded clonotypes may potentially have been confounded. As age increased, observed TCR beta diversity per million T cells dropped in a roughly linear way, and a significant reduction was already evident by age about 40. Observed TCR beta diversity correlated strongly with the percentage of naive T cells measured by flow cytometry.

This clonotype showed up just a few times. It lacks a known antigen. Base quality data are lacking; no much larger clone is found one base away. The library was made by 5' RACE. The listed sequencing device is Illumina HiSeq 2500. A second about 6 to 11 cycle PCR used a sample-barcoded 5' primer and a J-beta primer mix. Each TCR beta cDNA molecule received a unique molecular identifier from a template-switch 5' adaptor carrying 12 random nucleotides. Each sample yielded at least 3 million CDR3-containing paired-end reads. The Mint cDNA synthesis kit, primed by a TRBC-specific oligonucleotide, was used to synthesize first-strand cDNA from all RNA. Following uracil-DNA glycosylase treatment, a first 18-cycle PCR with universal primers M1SS and BC2_uni_R was performed on all cDNA. In the original analysis: Normalization of each sample was performed by random selection of 1 million high-quality reads, each carrying a distinct molecular identifier. Instead of being binned into consensus sequences, reads that shared molecular identifiers were thrown out. CDR3 identification, clonotype clustering and error correction used MiTCR with a Q25 quality threshold and the strictest error-elimination algorithm. A nonparametric unseen species model using Euler transformation provided a lower-bound estimate of total TCR beta diversity. TCRdb reworked the public reads: Q25 trimming with fastp, MiXCR clone assembly, productive beta chains retained. Each CDR3 protein gets just one entry, which takes the most common genes and DNA from the rows behind it. Clone size and V and J calls follow TCRdb, not the original study. This sample holds about 1.8 million distinct CDR3 sequences; 49% were observed only once. The ten biggest clones cover approximately 2.1% of the sample.

Donors were around 37 systemically healthy Caucasian individuals from Russia aged roughly 6 to 100 years. About 10 milliliters of peripheral blood were collected from each donor into EDTA-treated Vacutainer tubes. Ficoll-Paque density-gradient centrifugation was used to isolate PBMCs, with at least 6.5 million per sample. Trizol reagent was used to extract total RNA from the PBMCs, yielding at least 6 micrograms per sample. Naive CD45RAhigh/CD27high T cell percentages were measured by flow cytometry on a PBMC aliquot from every donor. Ends trimmed: V by 10 bases, J by 4 bases; bases unmatched to a gene: 12. CDR1 and CDR2 were assigned from the germline V gene as MGHRA and YSYEKL. The CDR3 has 17 amino acids, counting the end cysteine and phenylalanine. The kept DNA is CDR3 alone, 51 bases in frame from the first base.

The sample taken for sequencing was blood. This clonotype originated in a woman in her forties in good health. In this chain, TRBV4-1 is recombined with TRBJ2-1; 14 bases in the junction line up with TRBD2. CDR3 loop: CATGTSGGVSNYNEQFF. In nucleotide form, the sequence is TGCGCCACCGGGACTAGCGGGGGAGTTAGTAATTACAATGAGCAGTTCTTC.